The 19 T cell receptor beta chains listed next were all sequenced from one sample in a study of blood T cell repertoires in COVID-19. The table came from immunoSEQ multiplex PCR; TCRdb's copy has only in-frame clones and leaves some out. The profile shows more than 40,000 clones, around 90% of them singletons. The sequenced material came from peripheral blood. All receptors come from a man aged 50 or older with active COVID-19.

This chain uses TRBV9 with TRBJ2-3; D is unresolved. The CDR3 covers 11 residues. Germline CDR1 is SGDLS and CDR2 is YYNGEE. V lost 0 bases, J lost 8 bases, and 4 bases lay in between. CDR3 in DNA: TGTGCCAGCAGCGTAGGAGTTACGCAGTATTTT. Protein product: CASSVGVTQYF.

The chain is built from TRBV25-1 and TRBJ2-7; D not resolved. The germline V gene encodes CDR1 MGHDK and CDR2 SYGVNS. Trimming took off 2 bases at V and 2 bases at J, with 7 bases between the two ends. CDR3 size: 13 residues. The CDR3 loop is CASSELSPYEQYF. DNA of the CDR3: TGTGCCAGCAGTGAACTCTCCCCCTACGAGCAGTACTTC.

J is TRBJ1-2 and V is TRBV7-2; weak D call: TRBD1 (6 bases). Looked up from germline, CDR1 is SGHTA and CDR2 is FQGNSA. CDR3 length equals 15 residues. Trimming left V 6 bases short and J 2 bases short, with 16 bases between. The CDR3 here is CASRHRQASNYGYTF. The CDR3 DNA reads TGTGCCAGCAGACATAGACAGGCATCGAACTATGGCTACACCTTC.

V usage is TRBV19 and J usage is TRBJ1-5; 9 bases match TRBD1. Germline CDR1 reads LNHDA; CDR2 reads SQIVND (reference sequence). The CDR3 consists of 15 residues. After removal of 4 bases from V and 6 bases from J, the junction contained 7 bases not matched to a gene. CDR3: CASSKTGGWGQPQHF. The CDR3 DNA reads as TGTGCCAGTAGTAAGACAGGGGGTTGGGGTCAGCCCCAGCATTTT.

The chain is built from TRBV11-1 and TRBJ1-6, with 8 nucleotides matching TRBD1. The V gene end was trimmed by 5 bases and the J gene end by 6 bases; junction bases not matched to a gene: 3. The length of the CDR3 is 14 residues. Per germline, CDR1 SGHAT and CDR2 FQDESV (reference sequence). The CDR3 reads CASSAGGFNSPLHF. The CDR3 DNA reads as TGTGCCAGCAGCGCAGGGGGCTTTAATTCACCCCTCCACTTT.

V is TRBV19 and J is TRBJ1-6, with 7 bases matching TRBD1. V lost 7 bases and J lost 5; bases outside the gene matches: 8. The CDR3 loop spans 15 amino acids. Germline V gene sequence: CDR1 LNHDA, CDR2 SQIVND (reference sequence). CDR3 region: CASNAVRGNNSPLHF. The CDR3 coding sequence is TGTGCCAGTAATGCGGTCAGGGGGAATAATTCACCCCTCCACTTT. Supplemented by reference TRBV19 and TRBJ1-6, the full variable domain reads DGGITQSPKYLFRKEGQNVTLSCEQNLNHDAMYWYRQDPGQGLRLIYYSQIVNDFQKGDIAEGYSVSREKKESFPLTVTSAQKNPTAFYLCASNAVRGNNSPLHFGNGTRLTVT.

This rearrangement joins TRBV5-1 to TRBJ2-7; tentatively, D is TRBD2 (5 bases). This CDR3 has 16 amino acids. With 3 bases removed from V and 0 bases from J, the gap between germline ends came to 16 bases. Germline V lookup: CDR1 SGHRS, CDR2 YFSETQ. CDR3 loop: CASSYRADLSSYEQYF. The CDR3 region has the DNA TGCGCCAGCAGCTATAGAGCGGACCTTAGCTCCTACGAGCAGTACTTC.

This clone came up once. The chain is built from TRBV5-1 and TRBJ2-3; 7 bases are a match to TRBD1. This CDR3 region has 16 residues. The germline CDR1 and CDR2 sequences are SGHRS and YFSETQ. The J segment lost 0 bases and the V segment lost 4 bases, leaving 8 bases of the junction unmatched. The CDR3 protein is CASSPGQRGSTDTQYF. CDR3 DNA sequence: TGCGCCAGCAGCCCGGGACAGCGAGGGAGCACAGATACGCAGTATTTT.

The chain links TRBV2 to TRBJ2-3, with D tentatively TRBD2 (5 bases). The CDR3 loop spans 13 amino acids. Deletions cut 3 bases from V and 8 bases from J, with 12 bases between. Germline V gene lookup returns CDR1 SNHLY and CDR2 FYNNEI. The CDR3 DNA reads as TGTGCCAGCAGTGACAGAGGGTGGCGTACGCAGTATTTT. This sequence encodes CASSDRGWRTQYF.

The chain joins TRBV7-8 to TRBJ1-5, with 7 positions matching TRBD1. The length of the CDR3 is 14 residues. Germline V gene sequence: CDR1 SGHVS, CDR2 FQNEAQ. The J segment lost 7 bases and the V segment lost 4 bases, leaving 7 bases of the junction unmatched. The CDR3 here is CASSSTGRGQPQHF. The CDR3 region has the DNA TGTGCCAGCAGCTCGACAGGGAGAGGACAGCCCCAGCATTTT.

J is TRBJ2-7 and V is TRBV7-9, with TRBD1 matching over 7 bases. This CDR3 spans 18 amino acids. V gave up 0 bases and J gave up 0 bases; unmatched junction bases: 11. The germline V gene encodes CDR1 SEHNR and CDR2 FQNEAQ (reference sequence). The CDR3 DNA reads as TGTGCCAGCAGCTTAGCGGGCCCGACAGGGCGAAACTCCTACGAGCAGTACTTC. Translation: CASSLAGPTGRNSYEQYF.

The rearrangement links TRBV3-1 (or the pseudogene TRBV3-2) to TRBJ2-5; 12 positions agree with TRBD1. The ends lost 0 bases at V and 5 bases at J; junction bases unmatched: 10. This CDR3 comprises 18 residues. Germline values: CDR1 LGHDT, CDR2 YNNKEL (reference sequence). CDR3 nucleotides: TGTGCCAGCAGCCAAGATGGGGGACAGGGGGCGATCCGGGAGACCCAGTACTTC. Residues: CASSQDGGQGAIRETQYF.

The V and J genes are TRBV3-1 (or the pseudogene TRBV3-2) and TRBJ1-2; tentative D call: TRBD1 (6 bases). The CDR3 sequence is 17 residues long. V dropped 1 base and J dropped 6 bases, with 21 bases sitting between them. The germline V gene has CDR1 LGHDT and CDR2 YNNKEL (reference sequence). The CDR3 bases are TGTGCCAGCAGCCAAGGAGCGGGGGCCCGAGGATTCGATGGCTACACCTTC. Protein sequence: CASSQGAGARGFDGYTF.

This clone was counted a single time. V gene TRBV7-8 combines with J gene TRBJ2-5; 10 positions agree with TRBD2. The junction had 8 bases not matched to a gene; V was cut back by 5 bases and J by 5 bases. The germline gives CDR1 SGHVS, CDR2 FQNEAQ. This CDR3 spans 15 amino acids. CDR3 region: CASSRSGGAFETQYF. CDR3 nucleotides: TGTGCCAGCAGCAGGAGCGGGGGGGCCTTTGAGACCCAGTACTTC. The whole variable domain, remainder taken from reference TRBV7-8 and TRBJ2-5, is GAGVSQSPRYKVAKRGQDVALRCDPISGHVSLFWYQQALGQGPEFLTYFQNEAQLDKSGLPSDRFFAERPEGSVSTLKIQRTQQEDSAVYLCASSRSGGAFETQYFGPGTRLLVL.

V is TRBV18 and J is TRBJ1-1; D possibly corresponds to TRBD1 (6 bases). The CDR3 length is 14 residues. Germline-derived CDR1 and CDR2 are KGHSH and LQKENI. V was pared by 7 bases and J by 0 bases, with 12 bases between. As DNA, the CDR3 is TGTGCCAGCTTGCAGGGGAACATGAACACTGAAGCTTTCTTT. It is translated as CASLQGNMNTEAFF. The entire variable domain, with the rest obtained from reference TRBV18 and TRBJ1-1, is as follows: NAGVMQNPRHLVRRRGQEARLRCSPMKGHSHVYWYRQLPEEGLKFMVYLQKENIIDESGMPKERFSAEFPKEGPSILRIQQVVRGDSAAYFCASLQGNMNTEAFFGQGTRLTVV.

This clone was recorded a few times. The chain uses TRBV5-1 and TRBJ2-1, with 9 bases lining up with TRBD2. J lost 0 bases, V lost 1 base, and 11 bases had no gene match. The CDR3 extends over 19 amino acids. Germline-derived CDR1 and CDR2 are SGHRS and YFSETQ. CDR3 DNA sequence: TGCGCCAGCAGCTTGTGGGCTAGCGGGACGGTGAACTCCTACAATGAGCAGTTCTTC. It codes for CASSLWASGTVNSYNEQFF.

V gene TRBV2 combines with J gene TRBJ1-5, with D uncertain. The germline gives CDR1 SNHLY, CDR2 FYNNEI. CDR3 length: 16 residues. Trimming took 2 bases from V and 0 from J, leaving 11 bases between them. DNA of the CDR3: TGTGCCAGCAGTGAACTGCAGGTGTCTAGCAATCAGCCCCAGCATTTT. This sequence encodes CASSELQVSSNQPQHF.

This clone was found once. The conserved final phenylalanine or tryptophan is absent from the CDR3, which likely points to a read error. No DNA is shown, since the ends of the CDR3 on it are uncertain; the CDR3 is the one TCRdb lists. The V and J genes are TRBV1 and TRBJ2-4; the D call TRBD2 from the table was never checked on the DNA. TRBV1 is a recognized pseudogene. The CDR3 sequence runs 15 residues, both termini included. CDR3 sequence reads: CTSTYTSGGAFGSTS.

The chain combines TRBV6-5 with TRBJ1-6, with D possibly matching TRBD1 (6 bases). The V gene's germline CDR1 is MNHEY and CDR2 SVGAGI. V was trimmed by 7 bases and J by 8 bases, leaving 18 bases between them. The CDR3 totals 15 residues. CDR3 loop: CASTAIFSGDSPLHF. The CDR3 DNA reads as TGTGCCAGCACCGCGATCTTCTCAGGGGATTCACCCCTCCACTTT.